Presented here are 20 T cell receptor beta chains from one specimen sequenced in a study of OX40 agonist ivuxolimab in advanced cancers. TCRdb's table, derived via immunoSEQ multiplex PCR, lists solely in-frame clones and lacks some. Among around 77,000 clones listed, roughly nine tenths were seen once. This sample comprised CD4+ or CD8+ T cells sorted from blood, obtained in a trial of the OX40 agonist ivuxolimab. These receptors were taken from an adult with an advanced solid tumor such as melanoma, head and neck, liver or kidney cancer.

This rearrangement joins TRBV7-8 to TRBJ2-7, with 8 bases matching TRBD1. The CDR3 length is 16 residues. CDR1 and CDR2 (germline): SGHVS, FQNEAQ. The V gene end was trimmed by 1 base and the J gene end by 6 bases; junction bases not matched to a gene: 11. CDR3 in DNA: TGTGCCAGCAGCTTAGGGGTAAACAGGGGGTATGGCGAGCAGTACTTC. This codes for CASSLGVNRGYGEQYF.

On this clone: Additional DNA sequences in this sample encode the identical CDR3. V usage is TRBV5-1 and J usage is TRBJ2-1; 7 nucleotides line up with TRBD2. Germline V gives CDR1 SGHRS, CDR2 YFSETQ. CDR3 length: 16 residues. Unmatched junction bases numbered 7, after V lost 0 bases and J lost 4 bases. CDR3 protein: CASSLASAGVYNEQFF. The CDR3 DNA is TGCGCCAGCAGCTTGGCCTCTGCGGGAGTTTACAATGAGCAGTTCTTC.

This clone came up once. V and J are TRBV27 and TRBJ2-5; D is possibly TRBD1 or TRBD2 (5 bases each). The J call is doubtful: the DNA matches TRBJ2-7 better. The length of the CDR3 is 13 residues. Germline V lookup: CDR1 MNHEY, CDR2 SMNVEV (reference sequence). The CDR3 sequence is CASSLGEGTEQYF. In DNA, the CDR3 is TGTGCCAGCAGTTTGGGTGAGGGGACCGAGCAGTACTTC.

As DNA, the CDR3 is TGTGCCAGCAGCAAAGCGGCGGGGGTGCACGGGGAGCTGTTTTTT. Translated: CASSKAAGVHGELFF. The V call is TRBV21-1, the J call TRBJ2-2; TRBD2, as called in the table, went unchecked against the DNA. TRBV21-1 is recorded as a pseudogene. The CDR3 is made up of 15 amino acids.

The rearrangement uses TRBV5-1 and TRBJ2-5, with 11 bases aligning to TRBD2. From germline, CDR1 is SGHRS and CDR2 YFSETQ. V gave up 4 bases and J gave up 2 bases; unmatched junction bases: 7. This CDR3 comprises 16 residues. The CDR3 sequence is CASSRTSGQFQETQYF. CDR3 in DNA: TGCGCCAGCAGCAGGACTAGCGGGCAATTTCAAGAGACCCAGTACTTC.

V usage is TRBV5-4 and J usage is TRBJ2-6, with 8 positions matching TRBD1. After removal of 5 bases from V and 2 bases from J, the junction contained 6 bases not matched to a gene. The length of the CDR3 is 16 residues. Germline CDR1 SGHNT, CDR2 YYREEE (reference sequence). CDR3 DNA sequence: TGTGCCAGCAGAAAGACAGGGGTCCCTGGGGCCAACGTCCTGACTTTC. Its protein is CASRKTGVPGANVLTF.

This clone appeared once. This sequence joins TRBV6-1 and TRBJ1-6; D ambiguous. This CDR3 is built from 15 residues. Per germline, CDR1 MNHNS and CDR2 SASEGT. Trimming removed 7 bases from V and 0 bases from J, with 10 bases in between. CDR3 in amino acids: CASKMNLSYNSPLHF. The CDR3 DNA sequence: TGTGCCAGCAAAATGAACCTCTCCTATAATTCACCCCTCCACTTT.

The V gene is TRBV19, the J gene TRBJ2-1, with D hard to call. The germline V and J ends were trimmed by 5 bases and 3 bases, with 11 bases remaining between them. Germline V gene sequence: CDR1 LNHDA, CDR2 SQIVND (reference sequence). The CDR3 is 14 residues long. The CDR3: CASSHRTVYNEQFF. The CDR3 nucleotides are TGTGCCAGTAGTCATCGGACGGTCTACAATGAGCAGTTCTTC.

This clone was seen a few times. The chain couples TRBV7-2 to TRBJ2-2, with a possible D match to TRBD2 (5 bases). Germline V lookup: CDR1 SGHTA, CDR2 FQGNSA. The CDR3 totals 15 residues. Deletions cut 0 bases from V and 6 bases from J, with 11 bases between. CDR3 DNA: TGTGCCAGCAGCTTAGCCAGCGGTATGGCCGGGGAGCTGTTTTTT. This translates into CASSLASGMAGELFF.

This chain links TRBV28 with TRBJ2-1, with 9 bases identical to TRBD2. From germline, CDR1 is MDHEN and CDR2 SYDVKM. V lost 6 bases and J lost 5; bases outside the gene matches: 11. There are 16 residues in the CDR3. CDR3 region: CASRDPGLAVHNEQFF. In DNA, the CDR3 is TGTGCCAGCAGGGACCCGGGACTAGCAGTGCACAATGAGCAGTTCTTC.

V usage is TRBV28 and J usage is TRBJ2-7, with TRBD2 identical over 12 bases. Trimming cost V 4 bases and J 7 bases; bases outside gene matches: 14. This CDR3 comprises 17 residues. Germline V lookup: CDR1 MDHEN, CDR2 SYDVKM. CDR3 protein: CASSSPDLLAGGGEQYF. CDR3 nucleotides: TGTGCCAGCAGTTCCCCCGACTTACTAGCGGGGGGCGGGGAGCAGTACTTC.

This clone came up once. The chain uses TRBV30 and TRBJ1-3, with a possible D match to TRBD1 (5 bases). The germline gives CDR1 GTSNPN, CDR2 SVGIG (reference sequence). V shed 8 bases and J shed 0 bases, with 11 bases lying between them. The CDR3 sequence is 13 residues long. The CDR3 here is CAGTENSGNTIYF. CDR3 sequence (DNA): TGTGCCGGGACGGAGAACTCTGGAAACACCATATATTTT.

CDR3 sequence (DNA): TGTGCCTGGAGTGTACTTAGCGGGGCCTACAATGAGCAGTTCTTC. It specifies CAWSVLSGAYNEQFF. The chain combines TRBV30 with TRBJ2-1; TRBD2 matches at 8 bases. Germline values: CDR1 GTSNPN, CDR2 SVGIG (reference sequence). Germline trimming cut 0 bases from V and 2 bases from J; bases unmatched to any gene: 3. The CDR3 sequence is 15 residues long.

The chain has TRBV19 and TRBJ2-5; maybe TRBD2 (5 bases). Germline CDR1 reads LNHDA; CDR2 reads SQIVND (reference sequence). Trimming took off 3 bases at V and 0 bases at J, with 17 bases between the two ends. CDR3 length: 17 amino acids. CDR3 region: CASSMKRAGAYQETQYF. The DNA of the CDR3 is TGTGCCAGTAGTATGAAGAGGGCAGGTGCATACCAAGAGACCCAGTACTTC. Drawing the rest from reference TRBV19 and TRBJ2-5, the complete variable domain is DGGITQSPKYLFRKEGQNVTLSCEQNLNHDAMYWYRQDPGQGLRLIYYSQIVNDFQKGDIAEGYSVSREKKESFPLTVTSAQKNPTAFYLCASSMKRAGAYQETQYFGPGTRLLVL.

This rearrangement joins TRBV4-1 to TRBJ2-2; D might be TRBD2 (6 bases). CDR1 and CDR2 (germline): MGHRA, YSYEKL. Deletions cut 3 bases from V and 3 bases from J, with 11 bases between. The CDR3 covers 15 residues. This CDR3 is CASSQGLAYTGELFF. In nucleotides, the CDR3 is TGCGCCAGCAGCCAGGGGCTAGCGTACACCGGGGAGCTGTTTTTT.

This CDR3 reads CASSLAGTYNEQFF. The CDR3 bases are TGTGCCAGCAGCTTAGCGGGGACCTACAATGAGCAGTTCTTC. This chain links TRBV7-9 with TRBJ2-1; no reliable D call. Trimming left V 0 bases short and J 2 bases short, with 5 bases between. The length of the CDR3 is 14 residues. Germline V gives CDR1 SEHNR, CDR2 FQNEAQ (reference sequence).

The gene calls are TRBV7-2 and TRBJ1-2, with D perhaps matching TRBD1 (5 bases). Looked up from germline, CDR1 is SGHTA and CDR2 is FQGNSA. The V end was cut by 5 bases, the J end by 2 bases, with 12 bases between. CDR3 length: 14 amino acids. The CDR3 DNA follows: TGTGCCAGCAGCCCGGGACGCTTAAACTATGGCTACACCTTC. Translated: CASSPGRLNYGYTF.

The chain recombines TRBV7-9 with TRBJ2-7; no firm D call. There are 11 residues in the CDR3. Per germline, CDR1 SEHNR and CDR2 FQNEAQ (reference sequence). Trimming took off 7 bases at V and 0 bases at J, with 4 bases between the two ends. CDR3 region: CASTGSYEQYF. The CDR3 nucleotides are TGTGCCAGCACCGGCTCCTACGAGCAGTACTTC.

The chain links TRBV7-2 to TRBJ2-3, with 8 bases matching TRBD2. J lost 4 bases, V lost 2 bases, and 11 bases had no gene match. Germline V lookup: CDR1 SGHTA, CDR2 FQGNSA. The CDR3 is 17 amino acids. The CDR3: CASSLMIAGSGPDTQYF. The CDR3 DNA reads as TGTGCCAGCAGCTTAATGATAGCGGGGAGTGGGCCAGATACGCAGTATTTT.

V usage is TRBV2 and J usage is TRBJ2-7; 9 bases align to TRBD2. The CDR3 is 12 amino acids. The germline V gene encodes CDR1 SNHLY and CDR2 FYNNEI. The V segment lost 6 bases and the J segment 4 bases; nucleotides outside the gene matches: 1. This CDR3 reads CASRLAGYEQYF. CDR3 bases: TGTGCCAGCAGACTAGCGGGTTACGAGCAGTACTTC. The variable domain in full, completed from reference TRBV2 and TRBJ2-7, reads EPEVTQTPSHQVTQMGQEVILRCVPISNHLYFYWYRQILGQKVEFLVSFYNNEISEKSEIFDDQFSVERPDGSNFTLKIRSTKLEDSAMYFCASRLAGYEQYFGPGTRLTVT.